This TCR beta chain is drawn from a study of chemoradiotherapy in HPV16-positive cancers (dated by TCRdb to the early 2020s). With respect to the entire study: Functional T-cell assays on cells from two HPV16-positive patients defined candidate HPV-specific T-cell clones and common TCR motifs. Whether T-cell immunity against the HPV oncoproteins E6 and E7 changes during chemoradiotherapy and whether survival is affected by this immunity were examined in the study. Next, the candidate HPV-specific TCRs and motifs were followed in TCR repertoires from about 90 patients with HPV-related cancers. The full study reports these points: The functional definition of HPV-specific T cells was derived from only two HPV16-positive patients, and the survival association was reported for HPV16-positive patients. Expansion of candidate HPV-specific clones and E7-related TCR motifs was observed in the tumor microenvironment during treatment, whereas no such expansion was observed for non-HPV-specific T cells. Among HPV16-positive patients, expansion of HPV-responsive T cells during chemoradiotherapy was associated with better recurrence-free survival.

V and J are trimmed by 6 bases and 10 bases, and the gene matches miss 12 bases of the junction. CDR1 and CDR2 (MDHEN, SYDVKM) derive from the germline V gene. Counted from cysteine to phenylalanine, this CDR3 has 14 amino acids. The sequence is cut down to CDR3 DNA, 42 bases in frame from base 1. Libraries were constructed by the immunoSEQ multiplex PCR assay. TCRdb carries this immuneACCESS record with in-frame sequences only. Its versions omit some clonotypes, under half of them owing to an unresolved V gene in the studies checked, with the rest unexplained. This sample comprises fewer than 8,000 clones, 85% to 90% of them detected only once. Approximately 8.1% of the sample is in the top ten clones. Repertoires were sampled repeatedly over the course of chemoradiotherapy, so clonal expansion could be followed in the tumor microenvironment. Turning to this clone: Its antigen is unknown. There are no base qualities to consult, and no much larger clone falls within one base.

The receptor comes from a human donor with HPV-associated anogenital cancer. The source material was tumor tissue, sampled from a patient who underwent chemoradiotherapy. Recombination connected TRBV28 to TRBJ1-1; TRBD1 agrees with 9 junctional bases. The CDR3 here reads CASSSGQGTGGAFF. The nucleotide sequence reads TGTGCCAGCAGCTCGGGACAGGGAACGGGGGGAGCTTTCTTT.